The 15 T cell receptor beta chains reported below all come from one sample, sequenced in a study of regulatory T cells in long-lasting Graves disease. Arm-PCR of CDR3 regions with iRepertoire HTBI primers generated TCR beta libraries. One entry per CDR3 protein, called by TCRdb with MiXCR from the multiplex PCR reads. Here the sample spans about 470,000 distinct CDR3 sequences, around 14% being singletons. Time point reported: newly diagnosed GD, antithyroid drugs for less than 3 months. The TCR library was prepared using RNA isolated from PBMCs. These data were also reused for a study on T cells in Graves' hyperthyroidism and ophthalmopathy.

Sequencing was performed on peripheral blood mononuclear cells (PBMCs), taken at new diagnosis, from a patient treated with antithyroid drugs. These receptors all come from a woman younger than 45 with Graves disease.

Comments on this clonotype: This clone may be a read error of a much larger clone one base away. This chain connects TRBV12-3 or TRBV12-4 to TRBJ2-7, with TRBD1 matching over 8 bases. Trimming at V came to 5 bases and at J to 7 bases, leaving 13 bases not matched to a gene. This CDR3 spans 15 amino acids. As DNA, the CDR3 is TGTGCCAGCAGTCTATTACAGGGGGTCCGCAATGAGCAGTACTTC. It codes for CASSLLQGVRNEQYF.

In nucleotides, the CDR3 is TGCAGTGCTAGATCCAGGGCGAACACCGGGGAGCTGTTTTTT. Translating it yields CSARSRANTGELFF. The chain recombines TRBV20-1 with TRBJ2-2; weak D call: TRBD1 (5 bases). The CDR3 contains 14 residues. The V end lost 2 bases, the J end lost 0 bases, and 7 bases lay between the germline ends. Per germline, CDR1 DFQATT and CDR2 SNEGSKA (reference sequence).

The CDR3 nucleotides read TGCGCCAGCAGCCACTCATTGCCGGGAAGGGGGACTGAAGCTTTCTTT. Protein product: CASSHSLPGRGTEAFF. This chain connects TRBV4-1 to TRBJ1-1, with a tentative D call TRBD1 (6 bases). Per the germline V gene, CDR1 is MGHRA and CDR2 is YSYEKL. With 3 bases removed from V and 5 bases from J, the gap between germline ends came to 19 bases. The CDR3 length is 16 residues.

On this clonotype: This may arise from a read error, as a much more abundant clone is one base away. V usage is TRBV14 and J usage is TRBJ2-7; 8 positions agree with TRBD1. Germline V gene data show CDR1 as SGHDN and CDR2 as FVKESK. This CDR3 is built from 14 residues. Here the CDR3 reads CVSSAQGVAYEQYF. CDR3 DNA: TGTGTCAGCAGCGCACAGGGGGTCGCCTACGAGCAGTACTTC.

This chain links TRBV12-5 with TRBJ2-5; 9 bases are a match to TRBD1. This CDR3 has 16 amino acids. Per germline, CDR1 LGHNT and CDR2 FRNRAP. J was trimmed by 4 bases and V by 0 bases; bases with no gene match: 6. As DNA, the CDR3 is TGTGCTAGTGGTTTGGTTTTGGGACAGGGTGGAGAGACCCAGTACTTC. Translated: CASGLVLGQGGETQYF.

This clonotype was detected only a few times. V gene TRBV12-3 or TRBV12-4 combines with J gene TRBJ2-1; D might be TRBD1 (6 bases). The CDR3 runs to 15 residues. The V gene lost 6 bases and the J gene lost 1 base, with 13 bases spanning the gap. The CDR3 region is CASSPTRGSYNEQFF. CDR3 in DNA: TGTGCCAGCAGCCCCACTAGGGGGTCCTACAATGAGCAGTTCTTC.

This clonotype was recorded many times. CDR3 nucleotide sequence: TGTGCCAGCAGTTTAGTGGACCGGGCCTCGGGCGAGCAGTACTTC. It is translated as CASSLVDRASGEQYF. The chain carries TRBV28 and TRBJ2-7; D remains ambiguous. The germline V gene has CDR1 MDHEN and CDR2 SYDVKM. V was cut by 2 bases and J by 6 bases, with 17 bases left in between. The CDR3 sequence is 15 residues long. The full variable domain, with the rest looked up from reference TRBV28 and TRBJ2-7, is DVKVTQSSRYLVKRTGEKVFLECVQDMDHENMFWYRQDPGLGLRLIYFSYDVKMKEKGDIPEGYSVSREKKERFSLILESASTNQTSMYLCASSLVDRASGEQYFGPGTRLTVT.

The V gene is TRBV25-1, the J gene TRBJ2-7; 8 bases agree with TRBD1. CDR1 and CDR2 (germline): MGHDK, SYGVNS. Unmatched junction bases numbered 7, after V lost 10 bases and J lost 2 bases. This CDR3 spans 13 amino acids. Here the CDR3 DNA reads TGTGCCACCATGGGACAGGTGACCTACGAGCAGTACTTC. Its protein product is CATMGQVTYEQYF.

This clonotype was picked up many times. This chain joins TRBV6-1 and TRBJ2-3; 8 bases align to TRBD2. The V gene end was trimmed by 1 base and the J gene end by 0 bases; junction bases not matched to a gene: 9. The germline gives CDR1 MNHNS, CDR2 SASEGT. This CDR3 spans 18 amino acids. This CDR3 is CASSEEGDSGTSTDTQYF. The CDR3 DNA reads as TGTGCCAGCAGTGAAGAGGGGGATAGCGGGACTAGCACAGATACGCAGTATTTT.

To note about this clonotype: One end of the junction fails to match germline, which may point to a read error. J is TRBJ2-3 and V is TRBV5-1; 7 bases line up with TRBD2. Germline values: CDR1 SGHRS, CDR2 YFSETQ. This CDR3 spans 14 amino acids. CDR3 in amino acids: CASRREPPTNTQYF. The CDR3 DNA is TGCGCCAGCAGGCGGGAGCCTCCCACAAATACGCAGTATTTT.

About this clonotype: This may come from a read error, since a much larger clone is one base off. The J gene is TRBJ2-5, the V gene TRBV7-7; tentative D call: TRBD1 (6 bases). The CDR3 sequence is 16 residues long. Germline V gene data show CDR1 as SSHAT and CDR2 as FNYEAQ (reference sequence). The CDR3 region is CASSPKRGSNQETQHF. In DNA form, the CDR3 reads TGTGCCAGCAGCCCCAAGAGGGGGAGCAACCAAGAGACCCAGCACTTC.

This clonotype was detected many times. The rearrangement joins TRBV5-1 to TRBJ2-7; D may be TRBD2 (6 bases). Trimming removed 2 bases from V and 1 base from J, with 10 bases in between. The germline V gene has CDR1 SGHRS and CDR2 YFSETQ. The CDR3 runs 14 residues. CDR3: CASSFGSVSYEQYF. CDR3 sequence (DNA): TGCGCCAGCAGCTTCGGGAGTGTTTCCTACGAGCAGTACTTC.

This clonotype was observed many times. The J gene is TRBJ1-2, the V gene TRBV30; D is perhaps TRBD1 (5 bases). The germline CDR1 and CDR2 sequences are GTSNPN and SVGIG (reference sequence). Trimming shortened V by 3 bases and J by 7 bases, and 21 bases separated the two germline ends. This CDR3 contains 15 residues. In nucleotides, the CDR3 is TGTGCCTGGAGAAGGGCGGACACAGGCATCTTTGGCTACACCTTC. It encodes CAWRRADTGIFGYTF.

Ten or more counts support this clonotype. This chain uses TRBV5-1 with TRBJ2-5; 9 bases map to TRBD1. In germline, CDR1 is SGHRS, CDR2 YFSETQ. This CDR3 contains 14 residues. Trimming at V came to 4 bases and at J to 3 bases, leaving 4 bases not matched to a gene. The CDR3 loop reads CASSIRTGEETQYF. In DNA form, the CDR3 reads TGCGCCAGCAGCATAAGGACAGGGGAAGAGACCCAGTACTTC.

As DNA, the CDR3 is TGTGCCACCAGTGAGGGGGGTTTAACGGGAGTGGAGACCCAGTACTTC. Amino acids: CATSEGGLTGVETQYF. This rearrangement joins TRBV24-1 to TRBJ2-5; D is possibly TRBD2 (6 bases). This CDR3 comprises 16 residues. Germline CDR1 is KGHDR and CDR2 is SFDVKD. Trimming left V 4 bases short and J 5 bases short, with 19 bases between.